Listed here are 28 T cell receptor beta chains from one sample, sequenced in a study of T cells after posttransplantation cyclophosphamide. Assay: immunoSEQ multiplex PCR; the TCRdb copy retains only in-frame clones and omits some. The sample yields thousands of clones, without any singletons. A marrow graft followed busulfan-fludarabine conditioning, with cyclophosphamide on days +3 and +4. The starting material was PBMCs, obtained after allogeneic stem cell transplant with posttransplant cyclophosphamide. All receptors derive from a male patient between 60 and 69 years old who received an allogeneic stem cell transplant from a related donor and was CMV-positive. Some T cells may arise from the graft donor.

Many counts were recorded for this clone. This chain joins TRBV7-2 and TRBJ2-1; TRBD1 aligns across 10 bases. The V gene's germline CDR1 is SGHTA and CDR2 FQGNSA. V shed 5 bases and J 4 bases; nucleotides not matched to a gene: 5. CDR3 length: 15 residues. The DNA for the CDR3 is TGTGCCAGCAGCCCTGACAGGGGGCTGTACAATGAGCAGTTCTTC. Its protein product is CASSPDRGLYNEQFF.

This clone is medium-sized by share. The chain couples TRBV7-6 to TRBJ2-5; D possibly corresponds to TRBD2 (5 bases). In germline, CDR1 is SGHVS, CDR2 FNYEAQ. Trimming shortened V by 5 bases and J by 2 bases, and 9 bases separated the two germline ends. This CDR3 spans 13 amino acids. CDR3 DNA: TGTGCCAGCAGCGTCGGGGAACAAGAGACCCAGTACTTC. It codes for CASSVGEQETQYF.

This clone was seen many times. The chain employs TRBV4-3 and TRBJ2-5; 7 bases align to TRBD2. The J call may be in error: the DNA end matches TRBJ2-7 better. Germline loops: CDR1 LGHNA, CDR2 YSLEER. There are 15 residues in the CDR3. The CDR3 is CASSQDTSAFYEQYF. CDR3 DNA: TGCGCCAGCAGCCAAGATACTAGCGCCTTCTACGAGCAGTACTTC.

This clone appeared many times. CDR3 DNA sequence: TGTGCCAGCAGCAAAATTTCTAGGACTAGCGGGACCTACGAGCAGTACTTC. Translating gives CASSKISRTSGTYEQYF. The rearrangement links TRBV21-1 to TRBJ2-7; TRBD2 is the table's D call and was not checked against the DNA. TRBV21-1 is a recognized pseudogene. This CDR3 spans 17 amino acids.

This clone was seen many times. The J gene is TRBJ2-5, the V gene TRBV27; a possible D gene is TRBD1 (6 bases). The CDR3 extends over 14 amino acids. Trimming pared 5 bases from V and 4 bases from J, leaving 14 bases between. Looked up from germline, CDR1 is MNHEY and CDR2 is SMNVEV (reference sequence). CDR3 sequence (DNA): TGTGCCAGCAGTCCCCATCAGGGGCGAGAGACCCAGTACTTC. Its translation: CASSPHQGRETQYF.

This clone occurred many times. This chain uses TRBV19 with TRBJ2-4; 9 bases align to TRBD1. V was clipped by 4 bases and J by 6 bases; unmatched bases: 22. Germline CDR1 is LNHDA and CDR2 is SQIVND (reference sequence). This CDR3 is built from 20 residues. CDR3 nucleotides: TGTGCCAGTAGTACAGGGGGTCTGGGGGGACAGGGTGGACAACGAAACATTCAGTACTTC. Its translation is CASSTGGLGGQGGQRNIQYF. The full variable domain, rest sourced from reference TRBV19 and TRBJ2-4, is DGGITQSPKYLFRKEGQNVTLSCEQNLNHDAMYWYRQDPGQGLRLIYYSQIVNDFQKGDIAEGYSVSREKKESFPLTVTSAQKNPTAFYLCASSTGGLGGQGGQRNIQYFGAGTRLSVL.

By its share, this clone is medium-sized (0.01 to 0.1%). This chain links TRBV28 with TRBJ2-1; D remains ambiguous. With 2 bases removed from V and 5 bases from J, the gap between germline ends came to 13 bases. The germline V gene has CDR1 MDHEN and CDR2 SYDVKM. This CDR3 region has 15 residues. The CDR3 is CASSLGGPPDNEQFF. CDR3 in DNA: TGTGCCAGCAGTTTAGGTGGTCCCCCAGACAATGAGCAGTTCTTC.

This clone was counted many times. The chain employs TRBV28 and TRBJ1-5; D might be TRBD1 (5 bases). Trimming stripped 7 bases from V and 3 bases from J, with 16 bases between. This CDR3 is 15 amino acids long. Germline loops: CDR1 MDHEN, CDR2 SYDVKM. The CDR3 protein is CASKGTGHSNQPQHF. The DNA for the CDR3 is TGTGCCAGCAAGGGGACTGGACATTCCAATCAGCCCCAGCATTTT.

There are many counts of this clone. The chain couples TRBV28 to TRBJ2-5; D not certain. CDR1 and CDR2 (germline): MDHEN, SYDVKM. This CDR3 spans 12 amino acids. V gave up 8 bases and J gave up 2 bases, with 9 bases separating them. The CDR3 DNA sequence: TGTGCCAGCGGCTTCGCACAAGAGACCCAGTACTTC. Its translation is CASGFAQETQYF.

This clone counts as medium-sized (0.01 to 0.1%). V and J are TRBV7-9 and TRBJ1-1; D perhaps matches TRBD1 (6 bases). V was pared by 3 bases and J by 7 bases, with 9 bases between. This CDR3 contains 12 residues. Germline-derived CDR1 and CDR2 are SEHNR and FQNEAQ (reference sequence). The CDR3 reads CASSFSTGEAFF. In DNA, the CDR3 is TGTGCCAGCAGCTTCTCGACAGGTGAAGCTTTCTTT.

In regard to this clone: A far larger clone lies a single base away; this is likely a read error. A read error is likely, as this CDR3 ends without the conserved phenylalanine or tryptophan. The V call is TRBV7-6, the J call TRBJ2-7; TRBD1 matches at 10 bases. CDR3 length: 15 residues. In germline, CDR1 is SGHVS, CDR2 FNYEAQ. The junction had 7 bases not matched to a gene; V was cut back by 4 bases and J by 4 bases. As DNA, the CDR3 is TGTGCCAGCAGCTCCGGGACAGGGGAAGGTTACGAGCAGTACCTC. Its protein product is CASSSGTGEGYEQYL.

By sample share, this clone is medium-sized. The chain uses TRBV6-6 and TRBJ2-7; perhaps TRBD1 as D (7 bases). The CDR3 consists of 16 residues. Germline V lookup: CDR1 MNHNY, CDR2 SVGAGI (reference sequence). Between the trimmed V and J ends, which lost 6 bases and 4 bases, there was a span of 22 bases. The CDR3 spells CASSQGGARRGYEQYF. For the CDR3, the DNA is TGTGCCAGCAGCCAGGGGGGCGCGAGGAGGGGGTACGAGCAGTACTTC.

This clone was picked up many times. This chain connects TRBV20-1 to TRBJ1-1; 9 positions agree with TRBD1. Germline V lookup: CDR1 DFQATT, CDR2 SNEGSKA (reference sequence). V lost 6 bases to trimming and J lost 11 bases; unmatched junction nucleotides: 7. This CDR3 comprises 11 residues. The CDR3 here is CSAVGQGTAFF. The CDR3 region has the DNA TGCAGTGCCGTGGGACAGGGAACGGCTTTCTTT.

In its sample, this clone is medium-sized. The chain has TRBV11-2 and TRBJ2-7; TRBD1 is a possible D gene (5 bases). Germline CDR1 reads SGHAT; CDR2 reads FQNNGV. Trimming cost V 6 bases and J 1 base, with 16 bases left between them. The length of the CDR3 is 15 residues. CDR3 sequence reads: CASRRWGTGSYEQYF. Written as DNA, the CDR3 is TGTGCCAGCAGGCGCTGGGGCACAGGATCCTACGAGCAGTACTTC.

By share, this clone ranks as medium-sized. The chain is built from TRBV6-1 and TRBJ2-2; weak D call: TRBD1 (5 bases). Deletions cut 11 bases from V and 2 bases from J, with 12 bases between. The CDR3 sequence is 13 residues long. Germline V CDR1 and CDR2: MNHNS, SASEGT. The CDR3 coding sequence is TGTGCCCCCAGGGATGAAAACACCGGGGAGCTGTTTTTT. Its protein product is CAPRDENTGELFF.

This clone showed up many times. This sequence joins TRBV6-6 and TRBJ1-1; D is perhaps TRBD1 (6 bases). The ends were cut back, 7 bases at V and 4 bases at J, with 16 bases in the middle. CDR1 is MNHNY and CDR2 is SVGAGI in the germline V gene (reference sequence). The CDR3 totals 14 residues. CDR3 in amino acids: CASTFKGGGTEAFF. CDR3 bases: TGTGCCAGCACCTTCAAAGGGGGTGGCACTGAAGCTTTCTTT.

By share, this clone ranks as medium-sized. V gene TRBV4-3 combines with J gene TRBJ2-3; TRBD1 is a possible D gene (6 bases). Looked up from germline, CDR1 is LGHNA and CDR2 is YSLEER. Trimming cost V 0 bases and J 6 bases, with 25 bases left between them. The CDR3 runs to 19 residues. The CDR3, as DNA: TGCGCCAGCAGCCAAGATCATGGGGTACGGACAGCCCAGGTGGATACGCAGTATTTT. As protein: CASSQDHGVRTAQVDTQYF.

This clone was found many times. The gene calls are TRBV9 and TRBJ2-1; 7 nucleotides match TRBD2. J gave up 10 bases and V 4 bases, and 8 bases lay outside the gene matches. Germline CDR1 SGDLS, CDR2 YYNGEE. This CDR3 has 13 amino acids. CDR3 sequence: CASSFGGVEEQFF. CDR3 DNA: TGTGCCAGCAGCTTTGGGGGGGTGGAAGAGCAGTTCTTC.

In its sample, this clone ranks as medium-sized. The chain links TRBV5-4 to TRBJ2-7; D is undetermined. The CDR3 length is 10 residues. V was pared by 4 bases and J by 6 bases, with 5 bases between. Germline assignment: CDR1 SGHNT and CDR2 YYREEE (reference sequence). The CDR3 region has the DNA TGTGCCAGCAGCCGGGTCGAGCAGTACGTC. Translated, it gives CASSRVEQYV.

This clone is categorized as medium-sized (0.01 to 0.1%). The chain couples TRBV5-6 to TRBJ1-6; the D gene is possibly TRBD1 (5 bases). CDR1 and CDR2 from the germline V gene are SGHDT and YYEEEE. With 1 base removed from V and 9 bases from J, the gap between germline ends came to 14 bases. The CDR3 is made up of 15 amino acids. The CDR3 nucleotides read TGTGCCAGCAGCTTGTCGCAGGGCTCTGCTTCACCCCTCCACTTT. It is translated as CASSLSQGSASPLHF.

Only a few counts were recorded for this clone. This may be a read error, as it is one base from a much larger clone. In the same sample, other DNA sequences code for this CDR3. The chain has TRBV30 and TRBJ1-2; the D gene is possibly TRBD1 (6 bases). There are 16 residues in the CDR3. The germline CDR1 and CDR2 sequences are GTSNPN and SVGIG (reference sequence). The CDR3 is CAWSGEAGAFSYGYTF. As DNA, the CDR3 is TGTGCCTGGAGTGGTGAGGCAGGGGCCTTTTCCTATGGATACACCTTC. The whole variable domain, filled in from reference TRBV30 and TRBJ1-2, reads SQTIHQWPATLVQPVGSPLSLECTVEGTSNPNLYWYRQAAGRGLQLLFYSVGIGQISSEVPQNLSASRPQDRQFILSSKKLLLSDSGFYLCAWSGEAGAFSYGYTFGSGTRLTVV.

At least ten counts were recorded for this clone. This chain links TRBV2 with TRBJ2-3; D perhaps matches TRBD1 (5 bases). The CDR3 extends over 16 amino acids. Germline V gene data show CDR1 as SNHLY and CDR2 as FYNNEI. V dropped 6 bases and J dropped 0 bases, with 16 bases sitting between them. As DNA, the CDR3 is TGTGCCAGCAGGAGGCAAGGACACCCAAGCACAGATACGCAGTATTTT. This translates into CASRRQGHPSTDTQYF.

This clone came up many times. The genes are TRBV29-1 and TRBJ2-5; 9 bases line up with TRBD2. The CDR3 is 14 amino acids. The germline V gene encodes CDR1 SQVTM and CDR2 ANQGSEA. V shed 3 bases and J 4 bases; nucleotides not matched to a gene: 6. Here the CDR3 reads CSVDGGLALETQYF. CDR3 coding DNA: TGCAGCGTTGATGGTGGACTAGCGCTAGAGACCCAGTACTTC.

By share, this clone ranks as medium-sized. CDR3 sequence: CASSLTQGAGGNQPQHF. In nucleotides, the CDR3 is TGTGCCAGCAGCCTGACCCAGGGGGCGGGAGGCAATCAGCCCCAGCATTTT. The V gene is TRBV4-2, the J gene TRBJ1-5, with 8 bases matching TRBD1. Germline loops: CDR1 LGHNA, CDR2 YNFKEQ. The trim removed 4 bases at V and 2 bases at J, leaving 10 bases unmatched. The CDR3 spans 17 residues.

This clone is medium-sized (0.01 to 0.1%). The V gene is TRBV15, the J gene TRBJ2-7; D possibly corresponds to TRBD2 (5 bases). In germline, CDR1 is LNHNV, CDR2 YYDKDF (reference sequence). The CDR3 is 13 amino acids. Trimming took 0 bases from V and 3 from J, leaving 6 bases between them. CDR3 nucleotide sequence: TGTGCCACCAGCAGAGATCGGGGCTACGAGCAGTACTTC. Residues: CATSRDRGYEQYF. Based on the CDR3 plus reference TRBV15 and TRBJ2-7, the full variable domain is DAMVIQNPRYQVTQFGKPVTLSCSQTLNHNVMYWYQQKSSQAPKLLFHYYDKDFNNEADTPDNFQSRRPNTSFCFLDIRSPGLGDTAMYLCATSRDRGYEQYFGPGTRLTVT.

This clone is deemed medium-sized. The chain recombines TRBV18 with TRBJ1-4; no firm D call. Germline CDR1 and CDR2: KGHSH and LQKENI. The CDR3 length is 13 residues. V shed 2 bases and J shed 7 bases, with 8 bases lying between them. As DNA, the CDR3 is TGTGCCAGCTCACCAAAGGAGGGTGAAAAACTGTTTTTT. Amino acid sequence: CASSPKEGEKLFF.

By sample fraction, this clone is medium-sized. This chain joins TRBV6-5 and TRBJ2-5; 9 bases fit TRBD1. V shed 8 bases, J shed 5 bases, and the junction held 9 bases outside the gene matches. Germline lookup yields CDR1 MNHEY and CDR2 SVGAGI. The CDR3 is made up of 14 amino acids. CDR3 loop: CASGETGGRETQYF. Here the CDR3 DNA reads TGTGCCAGCGGGGAAACAGGGGGCCGGGAGACCCAGTACTTC.

This clone ranks as medium-sized (0.01 to 0.1%). CDR3 sequence: CASSSGGGISYNEQFF. CDR3 nucleotides: TGTGCCAGTAGCTCAGGCGGGGGGATCTCCTACAATGAGCAGTTCTTC. This chain joins TRBV19 and TRBJ2-1; TRBD2 aligns across 8 bases. The V gene's germline CDR1 is LNHDA and CDR2 SQIVND (reference sequence). V shed 6 bases, J shed 0 bases, and the junction held 7 bases outside the gene matches. CDR3 length: 16 amino acids.